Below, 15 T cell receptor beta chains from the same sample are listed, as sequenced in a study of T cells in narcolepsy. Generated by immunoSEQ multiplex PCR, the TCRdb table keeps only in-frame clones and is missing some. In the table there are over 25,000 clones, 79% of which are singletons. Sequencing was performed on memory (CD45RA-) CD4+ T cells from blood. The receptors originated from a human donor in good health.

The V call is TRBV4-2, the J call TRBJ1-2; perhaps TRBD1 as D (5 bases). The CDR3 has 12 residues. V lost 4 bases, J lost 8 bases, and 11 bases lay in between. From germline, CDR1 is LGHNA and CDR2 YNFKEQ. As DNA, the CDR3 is TGTGCCAGCAGCCCCGGCGGGGACGGCTACACCTTC. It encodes CASSPGGDGYTF.

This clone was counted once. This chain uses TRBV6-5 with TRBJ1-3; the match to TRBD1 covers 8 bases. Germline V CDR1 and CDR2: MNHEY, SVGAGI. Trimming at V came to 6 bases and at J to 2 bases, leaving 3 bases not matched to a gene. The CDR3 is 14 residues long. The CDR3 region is CASRPTGAGNTIYF. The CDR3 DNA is TGTGCCAGCAGACCGACAGGGGCTGGAAACACCATATATTTT.

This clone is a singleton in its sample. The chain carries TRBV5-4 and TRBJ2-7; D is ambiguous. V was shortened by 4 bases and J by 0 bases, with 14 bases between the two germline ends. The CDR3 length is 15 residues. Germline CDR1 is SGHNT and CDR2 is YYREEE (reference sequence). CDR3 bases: TGTGCCAGCAGCCCTTGGGCCCAGAGCTCCTACGAGCAGTACTTC. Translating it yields CASSPWAQSSYEQYF.

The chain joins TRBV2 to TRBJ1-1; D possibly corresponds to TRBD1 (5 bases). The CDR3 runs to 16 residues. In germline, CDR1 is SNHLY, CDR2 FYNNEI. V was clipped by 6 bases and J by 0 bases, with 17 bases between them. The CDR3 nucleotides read TGTGCCAGCAGGGAGGGGTCTGTGGCCATGAACACTGAAGCTTTCTTT. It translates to CASREGSVAMNTEAFF.

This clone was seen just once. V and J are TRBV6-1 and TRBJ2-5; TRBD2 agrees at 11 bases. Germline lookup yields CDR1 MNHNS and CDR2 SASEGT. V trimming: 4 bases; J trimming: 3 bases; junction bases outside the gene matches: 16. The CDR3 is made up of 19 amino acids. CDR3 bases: TGTGCCAGCAGTGGGCCGGGACAGAGGCTAGCGGGAGGAAAAGAGACCCAGTACTTC. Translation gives CASSGPGQRLAGGKETQYF.

The CDR3 coding sequence is TGTGCCACCAGCAAGGGACTCCCCAAGATCACAGATACGCAGTATTTT. This gives the protein CATSKGLPKITDTQYF. V and J are TRBV15 and TRBJ2-3; TRBD2 might be the D (6 bases). Germline CDR1 and CDR2: LNHNV and YYDKDF (reference sequence). Trimming stripped 4 bases from V and 2 bases from J, with 16 bases between. The CDR3 is made up of 16 amino acids. The whole variable domain, filled in from reference TRBV15 and TRBJ2-3, reads DAMVIQNPRYQVTQFGKPVTLSCSQTLNHNVMYWYQQKSSQAPKLLFHYYDKDFNNEADTPDNFQSRRPNTSFCFLDIRSPGLGDTAMYLCATSKGLPKITDTQYFGPGTRLTVL.

CDR3 coding DNA: TGTGCCAGCAGCTTAGCTGGGGCCAACGTCCTGACTTTC. This translates into CASSLAGANVLTF. The rearrangement links TRBV5-4 to TRBJ2-6, with D hard to call. CDR3 length equals 13 residues. Germline assignment: CDR1 SGHNT and CDR2 YYREEE (reference sequence). V gave up 2 bases and J gave up 2 bases, with 2 bases separating them.

The CDR3 region is CASSASGGRAGSHEQFF. The CDR3, as DNA: TGTGCCAGCAGTGCTTCCGGGGGGAGGGCCGGTAGTCATGAGCAGTTCTTC. The V call is TRBV28, the J call TRBJ2-1, with 7 bases identical to TRBD2. This CDR3 contains 17 residues. With 5 bases clipped from V and 8 bases from J, the junction kept 18 bases outside the gene matches. Germline V gene data show CDR1 as MDHEN and CDR2 as SYDVKM.

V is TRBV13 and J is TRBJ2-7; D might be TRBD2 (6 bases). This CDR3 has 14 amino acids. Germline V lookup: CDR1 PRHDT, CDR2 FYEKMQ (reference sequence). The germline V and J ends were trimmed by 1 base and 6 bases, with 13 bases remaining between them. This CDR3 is CASSLVGGISEQYF. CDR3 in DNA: TGTGCCAGCAGCTTAGTTGGGGGGATATCCGAGCAGTACTTC.

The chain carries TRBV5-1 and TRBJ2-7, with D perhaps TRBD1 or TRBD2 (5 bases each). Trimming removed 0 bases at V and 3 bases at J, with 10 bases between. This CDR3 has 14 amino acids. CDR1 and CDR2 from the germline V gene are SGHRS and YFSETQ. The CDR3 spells CASSLATGHYEQYF. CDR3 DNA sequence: TGCGCCAGCAGCTTGGCCACGGGGCACTACGAGCAGTACTTC.

The DNA of the CDR3 is TGTGCCAGCAGCCGGGGTAGAGCGGGAGACAATGAGCAGTTCTTC. Protein: CASSRGRAGDNEQFF. The genes are TRBV11-3 and TRBJ2-1, with 8 bases identical to TRBD2. Germline CDR1 reads SGHNT; CDR2 reads YENEEA. The V segment lost 5 bases and the J segment 5 bases; nucleotides outside the gene matches: 8. The CDR3 runs 15 residues.

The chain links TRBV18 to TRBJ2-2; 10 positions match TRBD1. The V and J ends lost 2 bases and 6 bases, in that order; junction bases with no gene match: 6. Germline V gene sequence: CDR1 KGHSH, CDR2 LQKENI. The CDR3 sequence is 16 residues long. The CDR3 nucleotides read TGTGCCAGCTCACCAAACCGACAGGGGGCTTCCGGGGAGCTGTTTTTT. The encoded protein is CASSPNRQGASGELFF.

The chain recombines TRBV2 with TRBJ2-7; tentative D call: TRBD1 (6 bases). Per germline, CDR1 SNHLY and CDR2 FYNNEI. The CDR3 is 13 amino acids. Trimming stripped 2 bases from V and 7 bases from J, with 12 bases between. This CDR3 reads CASSEQGSGEQYF. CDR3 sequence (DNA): TGTGCCAGCAGTGAACAGGGGTCTGGAGAGCAGTACTTC.

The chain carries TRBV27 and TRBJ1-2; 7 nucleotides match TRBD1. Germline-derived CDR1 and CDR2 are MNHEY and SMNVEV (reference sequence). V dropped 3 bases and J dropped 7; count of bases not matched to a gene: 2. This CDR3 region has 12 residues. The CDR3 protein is CASSFQGGGYTF. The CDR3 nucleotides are TGTGCCAGCAGTTTCCAGGGGGGTGGCTACACCTTC.

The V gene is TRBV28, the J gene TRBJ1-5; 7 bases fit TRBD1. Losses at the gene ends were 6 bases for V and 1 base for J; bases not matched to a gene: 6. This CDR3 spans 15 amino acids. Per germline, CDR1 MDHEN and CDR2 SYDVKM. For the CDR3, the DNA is TGTGCCAGCAGCCCGGGACAGTTCAGCAATCAGCCCCAGCATTTT. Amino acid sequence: CASSPGQFSNQPQHF.